The present T cell receptor beta chain was sequenced within a study of early T cells in non-severe SARS-CoV-2 infection. TCRdb re-called the 5' RACE reads with MiXCR, one entry per CDR3 protein. The sample includes approximately 46,000 distinct CDR3 sequences, 6% to 6.5% of them seen just once. This clonotype was seen at least ten times. Losses at the gene ends were 3 bases for V and 0 bases for J; bases not matched to a gene: 5. CDR3 length: 16 residues. In germline, CDR1 is ENHRY, CDR2 SYGVKD. The receptor comes from an adult who was a healthcare worker with PCR-confirmed SARS-CoV-2 infection or an uninfected control (not recorded which). The sequencing input was whole blood. The chain couples TRBV10-3 to TRBJ2-3; TRBD2 agrees at 8 bases. The CDR3 region is CAISDRSGGSTDTQYF. The CDR3 coding sequence is TGTGCCATCAGTGACAGGAGCGGGGGAAGCACAGATACGCAGTATTTT.